Listed below are T cell receptor beta chains from one sample, sequenced in a study of T cell repertoires in cytomegalovirus infection. TCRdb re-analysed the reads in MiXCR, keeping a single row per CDR3 protein. Of 200,000 to 250,000 distinct CDR3 sequences in the sample, 9% to 15% are singletons; the top ten hold 1.5% to 2%. Sequenced material: PBMCs. The receptors stem from a human donor in good health (CMV status not recorded). Some clones in this sample may be carry-over from other donors' samples. CDR3s include the opening cysteine and the closing phenylalanine or tryptophan. Fields, in order: CDR3 length, J gene, clone size, V gene, D gene, CDR3 protein, CDR3 DNA. The D gene is left open where the match is weak. Size values are once, few and many counts, or a class for expanded clones, and some rows have none.

cdr3_length: 15
j_call: TRBJ1-5
clone_size: few
v_call: TRBV2
d_call: NA
cdr3_aa: CASSESLGRNQPQHF
cdr3_nt: TGTGCCAGCAGTGAATCGTTGGGGCGCAATCAGCCCCAGCATTTT

cdr3_length: 14
j_call: TRBJ2-6
clone_size: many
v_call: TRBV28
d_call: NA
cdr3_aa: CASRRGLEANVLTF
cdr3_nt: TGTGCCAGCAGACGAGGGTTAGAGGCCAACGTCCTGACTTTC

cdr3_length: 16
j_call: TRBJ2-3
clone_size: NA
v_call: TRBV6-6
d_call: NA
cdr3_aa: CASSNPGTVEQDTQYF
cdr3_nt: TGTGCCAGCAGTAACCCCGGGACGGTCGAACAAGATACGCAGTATTTT

cdr3_length: 11
j_call: TRBJ1-2
clone_size: few
v_call: TRBV29-1
d_call: NA
cdr3_aa: CSVGGSYGYTF
cdr3_nt: TGCAGCGTTGGGGGTAGCTATGGCTACACCTTC

cdr3_length: 16
j_call: TRBJ2-3
clone_size: many
v_call: TRBV7-2
d_call: TRBD2
cdr3_aa: CASSLVGGGGANTQYF
cdr3_nt: TGTGCCAGCAGCTTAGTGGGTGGCGGGGGGGCGAATACGCAGTATTTT

cdr3_length: 12
j_call: TRBJ2-7
clone_size: NA
v_call: TRBV6-2/TRBV6-3
d_call: NA
cdr3_aa: CASSRDLGKQYF
cdr3_nt: TGTGCCAGCAGCCGGGACCTAGGAAAGCAGTACTTC

cdr3_length: 14
j_call: TRBJ1-6
clone_size: many
v_call: TRBV6-1
d_call: NA
cdr3_aa: CASSRPGPNSPLHF
cdr3_nt: TGTGCCAGCAGCCGACCGGGACCGAATTCACCCCTCCACTTT

cdr3_length: 14
j_call: TRBJ1-3
clone_size: NA
v_call: TRBV7-9
d_call: NA
cdr3_aa: CASRTNSSGNTIYF
cdr3_nt: TGTGCCAGCAGGACAAACAGCTCTGGAAACACCATATATTTT

cdr3_length: 16
j_call: TRBJ2-3
clone_size: many
v_call: TRBV4-2
d_call: NA
cdr3_aa: CASSQVVDQWADTQYF
cdr3_nt: TGTGCCAGCAGCCAAGTAGTCGACCAGTGGGCAGATACGCAGTATTTT

cdr3_length: 16
j_call: TRBJ1-6
clone_size: many
v_call: TRBV12-5
d_call: NA
cdr3_aa: CASGHYAGQGHSPLHF
cdr3_nt: TGTGCTAGTGGCCACTACGCGGGACAAGGGCATTCACCCCTCCACTTT

cdr3_length: 13
j_call: TRBJ1-3
clone_size: many
v_call: TRBV7-9
d_call: NA
cdr3_aa: CASSHDSGNTIYF
cdr3_nt: TGTGCCAGCAGTCATGACAGTGGAAACACCATATATTTT

cdr3_length: 14
j_call: TRBJ2-5
clone_size: NA
v_call: TRBV5-1
d_call: NA
cdr3_aa: CASSLEQAQETQYF
cdr3_nt: TGCGCCAGCAGCTTAGAGCAGGCTCAAGAGACCCAGTACTTC

cdr3_length: 14
j_call: TRBJ2-1
clone_size: many
v_call: TRBV18
d_call: TRBD2
cdr3_aa: CASSPGTTHNEQFF
cdr3_nt: TGTGCCAGCTCTCCCGGGACTACCCACAATGAGCAGTTCTTC

cdr3_length: 15
j_call: TRBJ1-2
clone_size: many
v_call: TRBV5-1
d_call: NA
cdr3_aa: CASSFQTGLQPGYTF
cdr3_nt: TGCGCCAGCAGCTTCCAGACGGGCCTTCAGCCGGGCTACACCTTC

cdr3_length: 14
j_call: TRBJ2-5
clone_size: many
v_call: TRBV7-2
d_call: NA
cdr3_aa: CASSLSSDQETQYF
cdr3_nt: TGTGCCAGCAGCTTATCTAGCGACCAAGAGACCCAGTACTTC

cdr3_length: 15
j_call: TRBJ2-3
clone_size: NA
v_call: TRBV27
d_call: NA
cdr3_aa: CASSFRTLRTDTQYF
cdr3_nt: TGTGCCAGCAGTTTCAGGACTCTTCGCACAGATACGCAGTATTTT

cdr3_length: 20
j_call: TRBJ1-1
clone_size: many
v_call: TRBV28
d_call: NA
cdr3_aa: CASSPSLYSFGGATNTEAFF
cdr3_nt: TGTGCCAGCAGTCCATCCCTCTATTCGTTTGGGGGGGCGACGAACACTGAAGCTTTCTTT

cdr3_length: 16
j_call: TRBJ1-1
clone_size: many
v_call: TRBV7-2
d_call: NA
cdr3_aa: CASSPQARGSRDEAFF
cdr3_nt: TGTGCCAGCAGCCCCCAGGCTCGGGGCTCCAGGGATGAAGCTTTCTTT

cdr3_length: 13
j_call: TRBJ2-2
clone_size: few
v_call: TRBV6-2/TRBV6-3
d_call: TRBD1
cdr3_aa: CASKGTAGGELFF
cdr3_nt: TGTGCCAGCAAGGGGACAGCAGGCGGGGAGCTGTTTTTT

cdr3_length: 13
j_call: TRBJ2-1
clone_size: NA
v_call: TRBV7-3
d_call: NA
cdr3_aa: CASSPTRGNEQFF
cdr3_nt: TGTGCCAGCAGCCCAACCCGGGGGAATGAGCAGTTCTTC

cdr3_length: 14
j_call: TRBJ1-1
clone_size: many
v_call: TRBV7-2
d_call: NA
cdr3_aa: CASSTSPSNTEAFF
cdr3_nt: TGTGCCAGCAGCACATCCCCCAGTAACACTGAAGCTTTCTTT

cdr3_length: 15
j_call: TRBJ2-2
clone_size: NA
v_call: TRBV20-1
d_call: TRBD2
cdr3_aa: CSARDGLLASGELFF
cdr3_nt: TGCAGTGCTAGAGATGGGTTACTAGCGTCCGGGGAGCTGTTTTTT

cdr3_length: 17
j_call: TRBJ1-6
clone_size: NA
v_call: TRBV20-1
d_call: NA
cdr3_aa: CSARDIEAGVAESPLHF
cdr3_nt: TGCAGTGCTAGAGATATTGAGGCAGGGGTCGCGGAATCACCCCTCCACTTT

cdr3_length: 15
j_call: TRBJ2-1
clone_size: many
v_call: TRBV7-2
d_call: NA
cdr3_aa: CASSLVGDSYNEQFF
cdr3_nt: TGTGCCAGCAGCTTAGTGGGAGACTCCTACAATGAGCAGTTCTTC

cdr3_length: 16
j_call: TRBJ2-1
clone_size: many
v_call: TRBV7-6
d_call: NA
cdr3_aa: CASSLDSTVSYNEQFF
cdr3_nt: TGTGCCAGCAGCTTAGATAGTACAGTCTCCTACAATGAGCAGTTCTTC